A selection of T cell receptor beta chains follows, all from one sample in a study of blood T cell repertoires in COVID-19. Sequencing was performed with immunoSEQ multiplex PCR; in TCRdb, only in-frame clones are kept and a portion is missing. The sample records hundreds of thousands of clones, around 88% being singletons. Specimen: peripheral blood. Receptors were obtained from a woman under 40 with COVID-19, enrolled during active disease. Each CDR3 is given with its conserved first and last residue. The order of the fields is V gene, clone size, D gene, J gene, CDR3 protein, CDR3 DNA. The D gene is left open where the match is weak. Size is omitted from some rows. Given values are once, few, many or a class for expanded clones.

V: TRBV7-9
size: -
D: TRBD1
J: TRBJ1-4
CDR3: CASSPRGQDNEKLFF
DNA: TGTGCCAGCAGCCCGAGGGGACAGGATAATGAAAAACTGTTTTTT

V: TRBV6-5
size: -
D: -
J: TRBJ2-2
CDR3: CASSYLTSGELFF
DNA: TGTGCCAGCAGTTACCTGACTAGCGGGGAGCTGTTTTTT

V: TRBV2
size: -
D: -
J: TRBJ2-3
CDR3: CASTWGGPPDTQYF
DNA: TGTGCCAGCACCTGGGGGGGGCCCCCGGATACGCAGTATTTT

V: TRBV7-9
size: -
D: -
J: TRBJ1-6
CDR3: CASSLDGPTSPLHF
DNA: TGTGCCAGCAGCTTAGATGGGCCGACCTCACCCCTCCACTTT

V: TRBV5-1
size: -
D: TRBD2
J: TRBJ2-1
CDR3: CASSFLSGRASYNEQFF
DNA: TGCGCCAGCAGCTTCTTGAGCGGGAGGGCCTCCTACAATGAGCAGTTCTTC

V: TRBV7-2
size: -
D: -
J: TRBJ1-3
CDR3: CASSLLLGSGNTIYF
DNA: TGTGCCAGCAGCTTACTACTCGGTTCTGGAAACACCATATATTTT

V: TRBV7-2
size: -
D: -
J: TRBJ1-2
CDR3: CASSLAQGTYGYTF
DNA: TGTGCCAGCAGCTTAGCGCAGGGAACCTATGGCTACACCTTC

V: TRBV7-9
size: -
D: -
J: TRBJ2-3
CDR3: CASSSRLADTQYF
DNA: TGTGCCAGCAGCTCCCGACTCGCAGATACGCAGTATTTT

V: TRBV3-1/TRBV3-2
size: -
D: TRBD1
J: TRBJ1-2
CDR3: CASSQEWDRRIIYGYTF
DNA: TGTGCCAGCAGCCAAGAATGGGACAGACGGATAATCTATGGCTACACCTTC

V: TRBV4-1
size: -
D: TRBD2
J: TRBJ2-5
CDR3: CASSRILAGGGTQETQYF
DNA: TGCGCCAGCAGCCGCATACTGGCGGGAGGGGGCACACAAGAGACCCAGTACTTC

V: TRBV20-1
size: -
D: TRBD2
J: TRBJ2-5
CDR3: CSASVTSGRRETQYF
DNA: TGCAGTGCTAGTGTGACTAGCGGGAGACGGGAGACCCAGTACTTC

V: TRBV7-9
size: -
D: TRBD1
J: TRBJ1-1
CDR3: CASSLRDRGMNTEAFF
DNA: TGTGCCAGCAGCTTACGGGACAGGGGGATGAACACTGAAGCTTTCTTT

V: TRBV19
size: -
D: TRBD1
J: TRBJ1-5
CDR3: CASSRDRDWPQHF
DNA: TGTGCCAGTAGTCGGGACAGGGATTGGCCCCAGCATTTT

V: TRBV28
size: once
D: -
J: TRBJ1-1
CDR3: CASIRRGGWGARDTEAFF
DNA: TGTGCCAGCATACGGCGGGGGGGCTGGGGGGCGAGGGACACTGAAGCTTTCTTT

V: TRBV29-1
size: -
D: -
J: TRBJ1-1
CDR3: CSVGLANTEAFF
DNA: TGCAGCGTTGGGTTGGCGAACACTGAAGCTTTCTTT

V: TRBV6-2/TRBV6-3
size: -
D: TRBD2
J: TRBJ2-5
CDR3: CASSYRTSAPQETQYF
DNA: TGTGCCAGCAGTTACAGGACTAGCGCCCCACAAGAGACCCAGTACTTC

V: TRBV5-1
size: -
D: -
J: TRBJ1-3
CDR3: CASRFAGGRSGNTIYF
DNA: TGCGCCAGCAGATTTGCTGGTGGGCGCTCTGGAAACACCATATATTTT

V: TRBV2
size: -
D: -
J: TRBJ2-2
CDR3: CASSEGGRSTGELFF
DNA: TGTGCCAGCAGTGAGGGGGGGCGCAGCACCGGGGAGCTGTTTTTT

V: TRBV28
size: -
D: -
J: TRBJ1-5
CDR3: CASSFQGVLGNQPQHF
DNA: TGTGCCAGCAGTTTTCAGGGTGTTCTGGGCAATCAGCCCCAGCATTTT

V: TRBV11-3
size: -
D: -
J: TRBJ1-1
CDR3: CASSFREVNTEAFF
DNA: TGTGCCAGCAGCTTCAGGGAGGTGAACACTGAAGCTTTCTTT

V: TRBV7-2
size: -
D: -
J: TRBJ2-1
CDR3: CASSPMDRLSSYNEQFF
DNA: TGTGCCAGCAGCCCTATGGACAGACTGAGCTCCTACAATGAGCAGTTCTTC

V: TRBV27
size: -
D: TRBD2
J: TRBJ2-1
CDR3: CASSRTSGGVHYNEQFF
DNA: TGTGCCAGCAGTCGGACTAGCGGGGGGGTCCACTACAATGAGCAGTTCTTC